The 16 T cell receptor beta chains in this list originate from one sample, sequenced in a study of T cells after posttransplantation cyclophosphamide. The method was immunoSEQ multiplex PCR; TCRdb's version includes in-frame clones alone and lacks a portion of them. The top ten clones hold 0.25% to 0.3% of a sample with some 9,000 clones, roughly 98% of them seen once. Sequencing was performed on naive CD8+ T cells sorted from PBMCs. These receptors were collected from a man aged 50 to 60 in good health, CMV-negative, and a related stem cell transplant donor.

The chain carries TRBV5-1 and TRBJ2-1; D gene unclear. The CDR3 length is 16 residues. Germline V gene sequence: CDR1 SGHRS, CDR2 YFSETQ. The V end was cut by 0 bases, the J end by 0 bases, with 10 bases between. The CDR3 DNA is TGCGCCAGCAGCTTGGAGGTCGGCGGCTCCTACAATGAGCAGTTCTTC. The encoded protein is CASSLEVGGSYNEQFF.

This chain connects TRBV6-5 to TRBJ1-5; a possible D gene is TRBD1 (6 bases). Per the germline V gene, CDR1 is MNHEY and CDR2 is SVGAGI. Deletions cut 7 bases from V and 4 bases from J, with 14 bases between. The CDR3 runs to 14 residues. The CDR3 DNA sequence: TGTGCCAGCACCGAAAATCAGGGGAATCAGCCCCAGCATTTT. Translating gives CASTENQGNQPQHF.

The gene calls are TRBV4-3 and TRBJ2-7; 8 bases fit TRBD2. CDR3 length: 15 residues. The V segment lost 3 bases and the J segment 3 bases; nucleotides outside the gene matches: 7. Germline lookup yields CDR1 LGHNA and CDR2 YSLEER. For the CDR3, the DNA is TGCGCCAGCAGCCATGGGTCGGGAGGGAACTACGAGCAGTACTTC. Protein sequence: CASSHGSGGNYEQYF.

This chain connects TRBV7-9 to TRBJ2-7, with D unresolved. Per the germline V gene, CDR1 is SEHNR and CDR2 is FQNEAQ (reference sequence). V lost 1 base and J lost 2, with 3 bases in between. This CDR3 is built from 12 residues. This CDR3 reads CASSLGAYEQYF. The CDR3, as DNA: TGTGCCAGCAGCTTAGGAGCCTACGAGCAGTACTTC. Full variable domain (remainder filled in from reference TRBV7-9 and TRBJ2-7): DTGVSQNPRHKITKRGQNVTFRCDPISEHNRLYWYRQTLGQGPEFLTYFQNEAQLEKSRLLSDRFSAERPKGSFSTLEIQRTEQGDSAMYLCASSLGAYEQYFGPGTRLTVT.

This clone appeared a single time. The genes are TRBV5-6 and TRBJ1-2, with D possibly being TRBD1 (6 bases). V was trimmed by 2 bases and J by 2 bases, leaving 22 bases between them. CDR1 is SGHDT and CDR2 is YYEEEE in the germline V gene. The CDR3 spans 18 residues. The CDR3 DNA reads as TGTGCCAGCAGCTTCAGCCCAGTGAGGGGGAATCCGAACTATGGCTACACCTTC. It yields the protein CASSFSPVRGNPNYGYTF.

The V and J genes are TRBV15 and TRBJ1-5; tentative D call: TRBD1 (6 bases). The germline CDR1 and CDR2 sequences are LNHNV and YYDKDF (reference sequence). The CDR3 spans 18 residues. Trimming removed 0 bases at V and 2 bases at J, with 17 bases between. CDR3: CATSRDGAGAVGNQPQHF. In nucleotides, the CDR3 is TGTGCCACCAGCAGAGATGGGGCAGGGGCGGTGGGCAATCAGCCCCAGCATTTT.

This clone was picked up one time. V is TRBV9 and J is TRBJ1-1, with 7 positions matching TRBD1. In germline, CDR1 is SGDLS, CDR2 YYNGEE. CDR3 length: 15 residues. V was clipped by 4 bases and J by 4 bases; unmatched bases: 10. The CDR3 loop reads CASSLSQGVFTEAFF. CDR3 nucleotides: TGTGCCAGCAGCTTATCCCAGGGGGTATTCACTGAAGCTTTCTTT.

J is TRBJ2-1 and V is TRBV29-1; 11 bases match TRBD2. Germline V lookup: CDR1 SQVTM, CDR2 ANQGSEA. CDR3 size: 13 residues. The V gene end was trimmed by 7 bases and the J gene end by 4 bases; junction bases not matched to a gene: 3. This CDR3 is CSARLAGYNEQFF. CDR3 nucleotide sequence: TGCAGCGCTAGACTAGCGGGGTACAATGAGCAGTTCTTC.

The J gene is TRBJ2-7, the V gene TRBV7-2, with D possibly being TRBD1 (6 bases). V was clipped by 0 bases and J by 1 base, with 13 bases between them. The V gene's germline CDR1 is SGHTA and CDR2 FQGNSA. The CDR3 has 16 residues. CDR3 sequence: CASSLAQDSPSYEQYF. The CDR3 bases are TGTGCCAGCAGCTTAGCCCAGGACAGCCCGTCCTACGAGCAGTACTTC.

V gene TRBV19 combines with J gene TRBJ2-2; D is undetermined. Trimming pared 3 bases from V and 5 bases from J, leaving 19 bases between. There are 17 residues in the CDR3. The germline CDR1 and CDR2 sequences are LNHDA and SQIVND (reference sequence). This CDR3 reads CASSMDIAWMSTGELFF. CDR3 in DNA: TGTGCCAGTAGTATGGATATAGCTTGGATGTCGACCGGGGAGCTGTTTTTT.

The CDR3 sequence: CASSLAVGGPQYF. Here the CDR3 DNA reads TGTGCCAGCAGCTTAGCGGTCGGGGGGCCGCAGTATTTT. V and J are TRBV7-3 and TRBJ2-3; weak D call: TRBD2 (7 bases). The CDR3 totals 13 residues. CDR1 and CDR2 (germline): SGHTA, FQGTGA. Trimming took 2 bases from V and 10 from J, leaving 13 bases between them.

The count of this clone is one. This chain joins TRBV7-9 and TRBJ2-2; D perhaps matches TRBD2 (6 bases). Per the germline V gene, CDR1 is SEHNR and CDR2 is FQNEAQ (reference sequence). This CDR3 comprises 16 residues. Trimming took off 1 base at V and 6 bases at J, with 15 bases between the two ends. The CDR3 here is CASSLGGLASPGELFF. For the CDR3, the DNA is TGTGCCAGCAGCTTAGGAGGTCTAGCGTCGCCCGGGGAGCTGTTTTTT. Full variable domain (remainder filled in from reference TRBV7-9 and TRBJ2-2): DTGVSQNPRHKITKRGQNVTFRCDPISEHNRLYWYRQTLGQGPEFLTYFQNEAQLEKSRLLSDRFSAERPKGSFSTLEIQRTEQGDSAMYLCASSLGGLASPGELFFGEGSRLTVL.

The chain uses TRBV18 and TRBJ1-2; 8 nucleotides match TRBD1. CDR1 is KGHSH and CDR2 is LQKENI in the germline V gene. V lost 8 bases to trimming and J lost 7 bases; unmatched junction nucleotides: 6. This CDR3 spans 12 amino acids. CDR3 sequence (DNA): TGTGCCAGCCCGACAGGGGCAGGTGGCTACACCTTC. Its protein product is CASPTGAGGYTF.

J is TRBJ1-4 and V is TRBV7-9; 7 nucleotides line up with TRBD1. V shed 5 bases and J 1 base; nucleotides not matched to a gene: 7. CDR1 is SEHNR and CDR2 is FQNEAQ in the germline V gene (reference sequence). The length of the CDR3 is 16 residues. CDR3 DNA: TGTGCCAGCAGCAGACAGAGACAGGGAACTAATGAAAAACTGTTTTTT. Translation gives CASSRQRQGTNEKLFF. The full variable domain, completed using reference TRBV7-9 and TRBJ1-4, is DTGVSQNPRHKITKRGQNVTFRCDPISEHNRLYWYRQTLGQGPEFLTYFQNEAQLEKSRLLSDRFSAERPKGSFSTLEIQRTEQGDSAMYLCASSRQRQGTNEKLFFGSGTQLSVL.

The V and J genes are TRBV27 and TRBJ2-5, with 7 nucleotides matching TRBD1. V shed 4 bases and J 1 base; nucleotides not matched to a gene: 6. The germline V gene has CDR1 MNHEY and CDR2 SMNVEV (reference sequence). The CDR3 runs 15 residues. CDR3 sequence reads: CASSSQRDSQETQYF. The CDR3 DNA reads TGTGCCAGCAGTTCACAAAGGGACAGCCAAGAGACCCAGTACTTC.

The chain couples TRBV7-2 to TRBJ2-1; D remains ambiguous. Germline values: CDR1 SGHTA, CDR2 FQGNSA. This CDR3 contains 14 residues. The V end was cut by 5 bases, the J end by 4 bases, with 12 bases between. CDR3 in amino acids: CASSLLQAYNEQFF. DNA of the CDR3: TGTGCCAGCAGCCTCCTGCAGGCGTACAATGAGCAGTTCTTC. The variable domain in full, completed from reference TRBV7-2 and TRBJ2-1, reads GAGVSQSPSNKVTEKGKDVELRCDPISGHTALYWYRQSLGQGLEFLIYFQGNSAPDKSGLPSDRFSAERTGGSVSTLTIQRTQQEDSAVYLCASSLLQAYNEQFFGPGTRLTVL.